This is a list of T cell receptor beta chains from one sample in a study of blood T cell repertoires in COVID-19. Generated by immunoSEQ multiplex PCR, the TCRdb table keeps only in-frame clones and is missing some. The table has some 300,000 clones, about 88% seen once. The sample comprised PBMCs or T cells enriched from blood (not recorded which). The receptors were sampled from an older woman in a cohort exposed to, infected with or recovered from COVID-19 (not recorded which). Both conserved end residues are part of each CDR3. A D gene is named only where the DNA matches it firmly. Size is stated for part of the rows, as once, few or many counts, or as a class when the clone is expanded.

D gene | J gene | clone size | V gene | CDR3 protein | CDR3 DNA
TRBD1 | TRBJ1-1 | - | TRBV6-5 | CASSYLSGGNTEAFF | TGTGCCAGCAGTTACTTGTCAGGGGGGAACACTGAAGCTTTCTTT
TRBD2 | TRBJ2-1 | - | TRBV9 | CASSGNLAGGNNEQFF | TGTGCCAGCAGCGGAAACCTAGCGGGAGGAAACAATGAGCAGTTCTTC
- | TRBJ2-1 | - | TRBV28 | CASSLPLTVGNEQFF | TGTGCCAGCAGTTTACCCCTAACAGTCGGCAATGAGCAGTTCTTC
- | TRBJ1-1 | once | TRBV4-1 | CASSQVQGWNTEAFF | TGCGCCAGCAGCCAAGTTCAGGGGTGGAACACTGAAGCTTTCTTT
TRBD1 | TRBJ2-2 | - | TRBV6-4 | CASSAGTGGTGELFF | TGTGCCAGCAGTGCCGGGACAGGGGGGACCGGGGAGCTGTTTTTT
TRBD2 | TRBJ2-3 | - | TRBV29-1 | CSASYPGLAGDTQYF | TGCAGCGCCTCATACCCAGGACTAGCGGGAGATACGCAGTATTTT
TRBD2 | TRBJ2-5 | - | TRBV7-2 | CASSPPGGGETQYF | TGTGCCAGCAGCCCCCCGGGAGGGGGGGAGACCCAGTACTTC
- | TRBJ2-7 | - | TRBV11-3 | CASSLGLNHEQYF | TGTGCCAGCAGCTTAGGACTTAACCACGAGCAGTACTTC
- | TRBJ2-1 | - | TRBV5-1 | CASSLAGLSNEQFF | TGCGCCAGCAGCTTGGCGGGACTCTCCAATGAGCAGTTCTTC
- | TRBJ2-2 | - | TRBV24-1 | CATSGPGFTGELFF | TGTGCCACCAGTGGCCCGGGGTTTACCGGGGAGCTGTTTTTT
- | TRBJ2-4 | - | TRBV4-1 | CASSQEYPSRDIQYF | TGCGCCAGCAGCCAAGAGTACCCCTCGAGGGACATTCAGTACTTC
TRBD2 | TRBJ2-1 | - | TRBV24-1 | CATSDPTSGGMGEQFF | TGTGCCACCAGTGACCCGACTAGCGGGGGAATGGGTGAGCAGTTCTTC
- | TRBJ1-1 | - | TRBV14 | CASSQGRVEAFF | TGTGCCAGCAGCCAAGGTAGAGTCGAAGCTTTCTTT
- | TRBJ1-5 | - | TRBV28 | CASSPQGRGSNQPQHF | TGTGCCAGCAGTCCGCAGGGGCGAGGTAGCAATCAGCCCCAGCATTTT
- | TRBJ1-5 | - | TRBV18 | CASSGGSQPQHF | TGTGCCAGCTCAGGGGGCAGTCAGCCCCAGCATTTT
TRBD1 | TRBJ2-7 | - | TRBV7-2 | CASSATTGVEQYF | TGTGCCAGCAGCGCCACTACAGGGGTCGAGCAGTACTTC
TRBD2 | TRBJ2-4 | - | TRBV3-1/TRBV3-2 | CASSLSLTSGQNIQYF | TGTGCCAGCAGCCTTTCCCTGACTAGCGGGCAAAACATTCAGTACTTC
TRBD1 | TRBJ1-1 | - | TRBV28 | CASNARGTGPLNTEAFF | TGTGCCAGCAATGCCCGGGGGACAGGTCCCCTGAACACTGAAGCTTTCTTT
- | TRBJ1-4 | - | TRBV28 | CASTNPNEKLFF | TGTGCCAGCACAAATCCAAATGAAAAACTGTTTTTT
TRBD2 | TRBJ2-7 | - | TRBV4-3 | CASSQDRGGFQSDYEQYF | TGCGCCAGCAGCCAAGATCGGGGGGGGTTCCAGTCTGACTACGAGCAGTACTTC
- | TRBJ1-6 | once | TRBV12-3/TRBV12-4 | CASSRYNSPLHF | TGTGCCAGCAGTCGCTATAATTCACCCCTCCACTTT
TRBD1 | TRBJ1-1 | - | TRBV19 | CASSPDRQHTEAFF | TGTGCCAGTAGCCCGGACAGGCAGCACACTGAAGCTTTCTTT
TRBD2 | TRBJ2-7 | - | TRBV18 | CASSPALTSGRPSSYEQYF | TGTGCCAGCTCACCTGCTTTAACTAGCGGGAGGCCTAGCTCCTACGAGCAGTACTTC
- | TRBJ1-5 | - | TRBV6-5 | CATTRQYNQPQHF | TGTGCCACCACCAGACAGTACAATCAGCCCCAGCATTTT
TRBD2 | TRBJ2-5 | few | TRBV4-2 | CASSQSGRRETQYF | TGTGCCAGCAGCCAGAGCGGGAGGCGGGAGACCCAGTACTTC
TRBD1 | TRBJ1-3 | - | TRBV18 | CASSFTPAGGSGNTIYF | TGTGCCAGCTCATTCACCCCCGCAGGGGGCTCTGGAAACACCATATATTTT
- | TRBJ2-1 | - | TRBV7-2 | CASSLGFSSYNEQFF | TGTGCCAGCAGCTTAGGCTTCAGCTCCTACAATGAGCAGTTCTTC
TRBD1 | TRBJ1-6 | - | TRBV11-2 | CASRFAVLGTVPPLHF | TGTGCCAGCAGGTTTGCCGTTCTCGGGACAGTTCCACCCCTCCACTTT
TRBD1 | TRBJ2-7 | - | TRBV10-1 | CASSPGTGGAEQYF | TGCGCCAGCAGTCCTGGGACAGGGGGCGCCGAGCAGTACTTC
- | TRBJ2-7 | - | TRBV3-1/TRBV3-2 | CASNPTERRIRGEQYF | TGTGCCAGCAACCCGACGGAGCGGCGGATCCGGGGGGAGCAGTACTTC